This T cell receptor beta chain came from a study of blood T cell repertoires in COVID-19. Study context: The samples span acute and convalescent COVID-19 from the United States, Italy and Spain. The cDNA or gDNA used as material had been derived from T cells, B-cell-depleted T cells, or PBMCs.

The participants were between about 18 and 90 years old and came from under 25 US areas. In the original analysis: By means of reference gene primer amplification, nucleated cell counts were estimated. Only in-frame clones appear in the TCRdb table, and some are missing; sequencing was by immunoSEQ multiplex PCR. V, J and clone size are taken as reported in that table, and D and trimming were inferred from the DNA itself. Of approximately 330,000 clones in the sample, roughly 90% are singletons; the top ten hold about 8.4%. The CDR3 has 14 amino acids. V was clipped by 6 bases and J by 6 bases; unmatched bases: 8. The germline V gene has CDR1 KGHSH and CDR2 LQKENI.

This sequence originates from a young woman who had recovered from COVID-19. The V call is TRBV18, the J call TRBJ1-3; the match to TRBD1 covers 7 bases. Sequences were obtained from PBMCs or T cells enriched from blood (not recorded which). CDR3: CASSPAGTANTIYF. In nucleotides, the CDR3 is TGTGCCAGCTCCCCCGCCGGGACAGCAAACACCATATATTTT.